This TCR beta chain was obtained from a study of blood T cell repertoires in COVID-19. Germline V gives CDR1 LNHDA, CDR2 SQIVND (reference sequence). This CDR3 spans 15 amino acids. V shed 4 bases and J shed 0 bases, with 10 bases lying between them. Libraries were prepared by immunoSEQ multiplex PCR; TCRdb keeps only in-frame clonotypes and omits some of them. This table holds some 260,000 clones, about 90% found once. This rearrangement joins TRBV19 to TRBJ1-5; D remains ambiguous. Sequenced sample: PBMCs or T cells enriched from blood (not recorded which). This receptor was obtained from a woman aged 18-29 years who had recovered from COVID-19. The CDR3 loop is CASSTQADSNQPQHF. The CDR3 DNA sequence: TGTGCCAGTAGTACACAAGCGGATAGCAATCAGCCCCAGCATTTT.